This TCR beta chain is drawn from a study of human T cells and chemical hapten exposure. Stated time point: healthy volunteer bleed at 2 weeks. Whole blood that had not been fractionated was the source of extracted total RNA. This clonotype has at least ten counts. TCRdb reprocessed the RACE reads via MiXCR and lists one record per CDR3 protein. The data contain 50,000 or so distinct CDR3 sequences, about 4.8% of them singletons. Deletions cut 4 bases from V and 2 bases from J, with 15 bases between. Germline-derived CDR1 and CDR2 are MNHEY and SVGAGI. The CDR3 runs to 15 residues. The sample comprised whole blood. This TCR derives from a human donor in good health. Some clones in this sample may be carry-over from other donors' samples. The chain links TRBV6-5 to TRBJ2-7; the D gene is possibly TRBD2 (6 bases). CDR3 coding DNA: TGTGCCAGCAGTTCAGAAGGGGAGGTCCCCTACGAGCAGTACTTC. This codes for CASSSEGEVPYEQYF.